These 8 T cell receptor beta chains came from one sample sequenced in a study of regulatory T cells in long-lasting Graves disease. Time point in this sample: newly diagnosed GD, antithyroid drugs for less than 3 months. The TCR library was prepared using RNA isolated from PBMCs. Assembly of TCR beta libraries relied on iRepertoire HTBI primers together with Arm-PCR of CDR3 regions. A single record per CDR3 protein comes from TCRdb applying MiXCR to the multiplex PCR reads. The data hold around 420,000 distinct CDR3 sequences, with around 16% observed a single time. These data were also filed under a second study, of T cells in Graves' hyperthyroidism and ophthalmopathy.

This material consisted of peripheral blood mononuclear cells (PBMCs), taken at new diagnosis, from a patient treated with antithyroid drugs. These receptors were obtained from a woman between 40 and 55 years old with Graves disease.

J is TRBJ1-5 and V is TRBV6-2 or TRBV6-3; perhaps TRBD1 as D (5 bases). Germline CDR1 is MNHEY and CDR2 is SVGEGT. Trimming took off 6 bases at V and 3 bases at J, with 6 bases between the two ends. The length of the CDR3 is 12 residues. The CDR3 sequence: CASRGHNQPQHF. CDR3 nucleotide sequence: TGTGCCAGCAGGGGGCACAATCAGCCCCAGCATTTT.

The chain employs TRBV30 and TRBJ2-1; 11 bases line up with TRBD2. The trim removed 4 bases at V and 7 bases at J, leaving 9 bases unmatched. From germline, CDR1 is GTSNPN and CDR2 SVGIG (reference sequence). This CDR3 is built from 15 residues. The CDR3 loop reads CAWNPLAGVGNEQFF. The CDR3 bases are TGTGCCTGGAACCCACTAGCGGGAGTGGGTAATGAGCAGTTCTTC.

This clonotype appeared a few times. This chain links TRBV25-1 with TRBJ2-3; 8 positions agree with TRBD1. Losses at the gene ends were 3 bases for V and 4 bases for J; bases not matched to a gene: 6. Germline V lookup: CDR1 MGHDK, CDR2 SYGVNS. The CDR3 extends over 15 amino acids. CDR3 coding DNA: TGTGCCAGCAGTGACAGGGGGCGGCAGGCAGATACGCAGTATTTT. This encodes CASSDRGRQADTQYF. Supplemented by reference TRBV25-1 and TRBJ2-3, the full variable domain reads EADIYQTPRYLVIGTGKKITLECSQTMGHDKMYWYQQDPGMELHLIHYSYGVNSTEKGDLSSESTVSRIRTEHFPLTLESARPSHTSQYLCASSDRGRQADTQYFGPGTRLTVL.

There are a few counts of this clonotype. J is TRBJ2-6 and V is TRBV18; D is undetermined. This CDR3 comprises 12 residues. The ends were cut back, 2 bases at V and 9 bases at J, with 5 bases in the middle. Per the germline V gene, CDR1 is KGHSH and CDR2 is LQKENI. The CDR3 DNA reads TGTGCCAGCTCACCAGAGGACAACGTCCTGACTTTC. The encoded protein is CASSPEDNVLTF.

This clonotype has more than one count but fewer than ten. The CDR3 is CASSLSGTIETQYF. The CDR3, as DNA: TGCGCCAGCAGCTTATCCGGGACTATAGAGACCCAGTACTTC. This rearrangement joins TRBV5-1 to TRBJ2-5; 7 bases map to TRBD2. After removal of 2 bases from V and 4 bases from J, the junction contained 5 bases not matched to a gene. CDR1 SGHRS and CDR2 YFSETQ come from the germline V gene. CDR3 size: 14 residues. The full variable domain, with the rest looked up from reference TRBV5-1 and TRBJ2-5, is KAGVTQTPRYLIKTRGQQVTLSCSPISGHRSVSWYQQTPGQGLQFLFEYFSETQRNKGNFPGRFSGRQFSNSRSEMNVSTLELGDSALYLCASSLSGTIETQYFGPGTRLLVL.

This chain joins TRBV11-3 and TRBJ2-1, with 11 bases lining up with TRBD2. With V trimmed by 3 bases and J by 9 bases, 7 bases remained unmatched. Germline CDR1 is SGHNT and CDR2 is YENEEA. This CDR3 contains 15 residues. For the CDR3, the DNA is TGTGCCAGCAGCTTTCGATTAGCGGGAGGGGGTGAGCAGTTCTTC. This translates into CASSFRLAGGGEQFF.

Many counts were recorded for this clonotype. J is TRBJ2-1 and V is TRBV15; 10 bases are a match to TRBD2. The V and J ends lost 2 bases and 3 bases, in that order; junction bases with no gene match: 4. The CDR3 runs 16 residues. CDR1 is LNHNV and CDR2 is YYDKDF in the germline V gene (reference sequence). CDR3 in DNA: TGTGCCACCAGCAGAACCGGGACTAGCGACTACAATGAGCAGTTCTTC. Its translation: CATSRTGTSDYNEQFF.

The chain recombines TRBV28 with TRBJ2-1, with a tentative D call TRBD2 (6 bases). The CDR3 covers 13 residues. Germline-derived CDR1 and CDR2 are MDHEN and SYDVKM. V was shortened by 5 bases and J by 10 bases, with 15 bases between the two germline ends. The CDR3 DNA reads TGTGCCAGCAGTGGTAGCCCCCGGGGGGAGCAGTTCTTC. As protein: CASSGSPRGEQFF.